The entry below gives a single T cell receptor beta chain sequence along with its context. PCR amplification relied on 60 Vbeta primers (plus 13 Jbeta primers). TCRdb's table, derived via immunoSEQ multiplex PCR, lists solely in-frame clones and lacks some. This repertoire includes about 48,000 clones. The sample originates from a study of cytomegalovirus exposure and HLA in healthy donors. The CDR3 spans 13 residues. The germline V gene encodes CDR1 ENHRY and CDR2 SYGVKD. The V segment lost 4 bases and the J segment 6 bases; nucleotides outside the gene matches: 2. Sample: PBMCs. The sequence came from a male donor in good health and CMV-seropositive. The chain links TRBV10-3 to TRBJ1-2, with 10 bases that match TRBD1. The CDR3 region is CAISGQGADGYTF. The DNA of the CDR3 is TGTGCCATCAGTGGACAGGGGGCAGATGGCTACACCTTC.